This T cell receptor beta chain stems from a study of shared clonotypes between healthy human individuals. This table comes from immunoSEQ multiplex PCR, and its TCRdb copy is limited to in-frame clones, with some not included. Among a few million clones listed, approximately 95% were seen once. CDR1 is SGHRS and CDR2 is YFSETQ in the germline V gene. Trimming pared 3 bases from V and 3 bases from J, leaving 7 bases between. This CDR3 region has 12 residues. The origin of this receptor is a man aged 18 to 29 in good health. Some clones in this sample may be carry-over from other donors' samples. The material sequenced was naive CD4+ T cells from PBMCs. Subset denoted: CD45RA+ positively selected. The J gene is TRBJ2-7, the V gene TRBV5-1; the D call may be TRBD1 or TRBD2 (5 bases each). This CDR3 is CASSWDGYEQYF. CDR3 coding DNA: TGCGCCAGCAGCTGGGACGGCTACGAGCAGTACTTC.